The rows below give T cell receptor beta chains drawn from one sample of a study of shared clonotypes between healthy human individuals. Here immunoSEQ multiplex PCR was the method, and the copy in TCRdb shows in-frame clones only, minus some. This table has about 87,000 clones, around 47% appearing once. The specimen sequenced was PBMCs. These receptors originate from a woman between 40 and 50 years old in good health. Some clones in this sample may be carry-over from other donors' samples. Each CDR3 is given without its conserved first and last residue. Each record gives: J gene, V gene, CDR3 protein.

J gene: TRBJ1-3
V gene: TRBV6-1
CDR3 protein: ASTGDTGNTIY

J gene: TRBJ2-3
V gene: TRBV7-9
CDR3 protein: ASSRGKGSIVTDTQY

J gene: TRBJ1-1
V gene: TRBV18
CDR3 protein: ASSPSSGENTEAF

J gene: TRBJ2-5
V gene: TRBV6-5
CDR3 protein: ASSSPSGSEETQY

J gene: TRBJ2-1
V gene: TRBV7-7
CDR3 protein: ASSRDVYNEQF

J gene: TRBJ1-3
V gene: TRBV28
CDR3 protein: ASSLWASGNTIY

J gene: TRBJ2-5
V gene: TRBV5-4
CDR3 protein: ASSIGGGQQETQY

J gene: NA
V gene: TRBV30
CDR3 protein: AWSVLRREYEQY

J gene: TRBJ2-7
V gene: TRBV4-3
CDR3 protein: ASSQDEGGEQY

J gene: TRBJ2-7
V gene: TRBV30
CDR3 protein: AWSRRGGSEQY

J gene: TRBJ1-5
V gene: TRBV6-1
CDR3 protein: ASRLDRGGQPQH

J gene: TRBJ2-2
V gene: TRBV5-1
CDR3 protein: ASSLAQSTGELF

J gene: TRBJ1-1
V gene: TRBV7-2
CDR3 protein: ASSQYGLRNTEAF

J gene: TRBJ1-2
V gene: TRBV9
CDR3 protein: ASSFRQGDGYT

J gene: TRBJ2-5
V gene: TRBV28
CDR3 protein: ASSLKGQGEETQY